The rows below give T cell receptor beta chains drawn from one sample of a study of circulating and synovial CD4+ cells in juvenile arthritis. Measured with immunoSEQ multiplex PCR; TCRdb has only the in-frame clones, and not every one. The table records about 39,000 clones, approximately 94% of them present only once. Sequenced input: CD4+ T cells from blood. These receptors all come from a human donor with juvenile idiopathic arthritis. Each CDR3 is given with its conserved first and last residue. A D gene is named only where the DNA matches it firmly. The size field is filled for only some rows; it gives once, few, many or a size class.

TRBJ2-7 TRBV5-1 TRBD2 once TGCGCCAGCAGCTTGGGGTCCGTGACTAGCGGGGGCTACGAGCAGTACTTC CASSLGSVTSGGYEQYF
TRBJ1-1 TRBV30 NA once TGTGCCCAAGGGGTGAACACTGAAGCTTTCTTT CAQGVNTEAFF
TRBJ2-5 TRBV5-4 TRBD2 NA TGTGCCAGCAGCTTCCCGGGACTAGCGGGGGGAGAGTACCAAGAGACCCAGTACTTC CASSFPGLAGGEYQETQYF
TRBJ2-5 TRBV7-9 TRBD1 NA TGTGCCAGCAACTTCGGGGGACAGGGCCAAAGGACCCAGTACTTC CASNFGGQGQRTQYF
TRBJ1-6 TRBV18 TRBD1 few TGTGCCAGCTCTCCCGGCCAGACAGGGGAATCACCCCTCCACTTT CASSPGQTGESPLHF
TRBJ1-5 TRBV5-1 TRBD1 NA TGCGCCAGCAGCCCCGGGACAGGGGGAATTCGGAGTCAGCCCCAGCATTTT CASSPGTGGIRSQPQHF
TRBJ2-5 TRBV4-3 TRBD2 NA TGCGCCAGCAGCCAAGATAGCGGGGGAAGGGAGACCCAGTACTTC CASSQDSGGRETQYF
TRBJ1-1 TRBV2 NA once TGTGCCAACGGTAGACTGGAGAACACTGAAGCTTTCTTT CANGRLENTEAFF
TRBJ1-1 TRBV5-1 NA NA TGCGCCAGCAGCCTACGGGGGAGAATGAACACTGAAGCTTTCTTT CASSLRGRMNTEAFF
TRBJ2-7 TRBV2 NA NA TGTGCCAGCAGTGAAAATCCTGCAGGGTTTGAGGAGCAGTACTTC CASSENPAGFEEQYF
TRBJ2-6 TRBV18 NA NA TGTGCCAGCTCACCACCTACTAGTCAATTTGGGGCCAACGTCCTGACTTTC CASSPPTSQFGANVLTF
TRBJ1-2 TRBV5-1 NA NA TGCGCCAGCAGCCCCCTGGGGCAAGGTGGCTACACCTTC CASSPLGQGGYTF
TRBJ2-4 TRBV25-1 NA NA TGTGCCAGCAGACCCTCCCCGGACACGAGGAACATTCAGTACTTC CASRPSPDTRNIQYF
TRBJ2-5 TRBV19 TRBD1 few TGTGCCAGTAGTGCGGCGGACAGGGGGGGGACCCAGTACTTC CASSAADRGGTQYF
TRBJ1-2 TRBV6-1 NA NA TGTGCCAGCACGGAGGGATCCAACTATGGCTACACCTTC CASTEGSNYGYTF
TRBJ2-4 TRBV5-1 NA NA TGCGCCAGCAGCTTGGTTAGGGGAGCCAAAAACATTCAGTACTTC CASSLVRGAKNIQYF
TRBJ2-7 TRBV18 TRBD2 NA TGTGCCAGCTCACGGAGACTAGCGGGCACCTACGAGCAGTACTTC CASSRRLAGTYEQYF
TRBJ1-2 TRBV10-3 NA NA TGTGCCATCAGTGAGTCCCCGGGGGACCTAACAGGAGGATATGGCTACACCTTC CAISESPGDLTGGYGYTF
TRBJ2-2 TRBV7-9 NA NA TGTGCCAGCAGCTTCCGGGGGAATACCGGGGAGCTGTTTTTT CASSFRGNTGELFF
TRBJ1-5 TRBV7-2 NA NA TGTGCCAGCAGCTTCACAGTTTATAGCAATCAGCCCCAGCATTTT CASSFTVYSNQPQHF
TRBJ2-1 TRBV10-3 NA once TGTGCCATCAAGTCGAGCGAAAGCTCCTACAATGAGCAGTTCTTC CAIKSSESSYNEQFF
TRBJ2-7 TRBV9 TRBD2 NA TGTGCCAGCAGCGTAGCTAGCGGCCCGGGCCTTTACGAGCAGTACTTC CASSVASGPGLYEQYF
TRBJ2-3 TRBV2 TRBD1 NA TGTGCCAGCAGGGAGCCATTGGGGACAGGGGCTAGCACAGATACGCAGTATTTT CASREPLGTGASTDTQYF
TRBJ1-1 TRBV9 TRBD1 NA TGTGCCAGCAGCGTAGGTTCTCAGGGGGCGCAGAGGACTGAAGCTTTCTTT CASSVGSQGAQRTEAFF
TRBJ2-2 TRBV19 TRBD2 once TGTGCCAGTCATCAGGGACTAGCGGGGCCCGGGGAGCTGTTTTTT CASHQGLAGPGELFF
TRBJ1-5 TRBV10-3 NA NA TGTGCCATCAGTGACCGACAGGGCAATCAGCCCCAGCATTTT CAISDRQGNQPQHF
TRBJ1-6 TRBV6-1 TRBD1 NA TGTGCCAGCAGGCCTAGACAGGGGGCAGATTCACCCCTCCACTTT CASRPRQGADSPLHF
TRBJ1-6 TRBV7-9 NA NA TGTGCCAGCAGCTTAGCGGCCAGAACTAATTCCCCCCTCCACTTT CASSLAARTNSPLHF
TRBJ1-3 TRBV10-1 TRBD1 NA TGCGCCAGCAGCCTGGACAGGGCCCTGCAGCCGACCATATATTTT CASSLDRALQPTIYF
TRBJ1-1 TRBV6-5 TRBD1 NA TGTGCCAGCAGCCGTCAGGGGGGGAACACTGAAGCTTTCTTT CASSRQGGNTEAFF
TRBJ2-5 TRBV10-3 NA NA TGTGCCATCAGTGAATGGGGACTTTCGGAGACCCAGTACTTC CAISEWGLSETQYF
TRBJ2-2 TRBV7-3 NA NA TGTGCCAGCAGCACCACAGGGAAGAGAACCGGGGAGCTGTTTTTT CASSTTGKRTGELFF
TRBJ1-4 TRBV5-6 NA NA TGTGCCAGCAGCTTGGCGAGTTCGCTCACAACTAATGAAAAACTGTTTTTT CASSLASSLTTNEKLFF
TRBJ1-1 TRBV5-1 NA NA TGCGCCAGCAGCCCCGAAACGGGGGAAGCTTTCTTT CASSPETGEAFF
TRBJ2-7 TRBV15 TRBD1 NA TGTGCCACCAGCAGAACTCCGGGACAGGGTAGAAACGAGCAGTACTTC CATSRTPGQGRNEQYF
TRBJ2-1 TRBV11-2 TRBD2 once TGTGCCAGCAGCTTCCCTCGGGGAACTAGCGAGGGTGAGCAGTTCTTC CASSFPRGTSEGEQFF
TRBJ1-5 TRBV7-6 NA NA TGTGCCAGCAGCAAGGGGGGGGGAGGAGATCAGCCCCAGCATTTT CASSKGGGGDQPQHF
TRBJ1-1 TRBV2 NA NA TGTGCCAGCAGCCAATCCCCTAAGACACGGGGTAACAGAGCTGAAGCTTTCTTT CASSQSPKTRGNRAEAFF
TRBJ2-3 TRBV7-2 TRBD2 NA TGTGCCAGCAGCTCCGGACTAGCGGGGGGTCGGGGAGATACGCAGTATTTT CASSSGLAGGRGDTQYF
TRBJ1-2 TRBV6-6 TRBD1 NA TGTGCCAGTATGCCCCAGGGGACAGGTCACTATGGCTACACCTTC CASMPQGTGHYGYTF
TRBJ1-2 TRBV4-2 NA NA TGTGCCAGCAGCCAAGATGGGCGGGTAGGCTACACCTTC CASSQDGRVGYTF
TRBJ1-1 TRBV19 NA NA TGTGCCAGTAGGTTAGGCGGGAACACTGAAGCTTTCTTT CASRLGGNTEAFF
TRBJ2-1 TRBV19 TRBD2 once TGTGCCAGTAGTGCAATAGCGGGGGGGCTCAACAATGAGCAGTTCTTC CASSAIAGGLNNEQFF
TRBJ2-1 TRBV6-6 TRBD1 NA TGTGCCAGCAGTTACGGAAGGACAGGGCCCGAGCAGTTCTTC CASSYGRTGPEQFF
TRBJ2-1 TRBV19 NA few TGTGCCAGTAGTATACGGGACTCCCCACTCAATGAGCAGTTCTTC CASSIRDSPLNEQFF
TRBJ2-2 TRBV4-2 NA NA TGTGCCAGCAGCCAAGATTTGGCAGGGGCCACCGGGGAGCTGTTTTTT CASSQDLAGATGELFF
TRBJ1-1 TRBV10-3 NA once TGTGCCATCAGTGAGTCGAGAGGCACTGAAGCTTTCTTT CAISESRGTEAFF
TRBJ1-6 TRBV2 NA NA TGTGCCAGCAGTGAAGCCGTACGGAGGAATTCACCCCTCCACTTT CASSEAVRRNSPLHF
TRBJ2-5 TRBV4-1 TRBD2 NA TGCGCCAGCAGCCAAGTGGTAGCGGGGGGACAAGAGACCCAGTACTTC CASSQVVAGGQETQYF
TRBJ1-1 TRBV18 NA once TGTGCCAGCTCACCAGGGGCAGGGGTCACTGAAGCTTTCTTT CASSPGAGVTEAFF
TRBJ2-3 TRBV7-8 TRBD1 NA TGTGCCAGCAGCGTCGGGACAGTGACAGATACGCAGTATTTT CASSVGTVTDTQYF
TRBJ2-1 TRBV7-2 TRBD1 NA TGTGCCAGCAGCGTAGGACAGGGCTCCTACAATGAGCAGTTCTTC CASSVGQGSYNEQFF
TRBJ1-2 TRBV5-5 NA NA TGTGCCAGCAGCTTTGGCAGGGGAACTAACTATGGCTACACCTTC CASSFGRGTNYGYTF
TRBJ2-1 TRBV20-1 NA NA TGCAGTGCTACTTTTAGTGAGCAGTTCTTC CSATFSEQFF
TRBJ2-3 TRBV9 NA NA TGTGCCAGCAGCCCCTGGACTAGCACAGATACGCAGTATTTT CASSPWTSTDTQYF
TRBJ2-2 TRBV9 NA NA TGTGCCAGCAGCGGTATCCCGCAGGGAGAGCTGTTTTTT CASSGIPQGELFF
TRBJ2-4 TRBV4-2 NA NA TGTGCCAGCAGCCAAGAACCTTGGCAGGGTAACATTCAGTACTTC CASSQEPWQGNIQYF
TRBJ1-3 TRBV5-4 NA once TGTGCCAGCAGCTTGGACAGTGGCTCTGGAAACACCATATATTTT CASSLDSGSGNTIYF